This T cell receptor beta chain was observed in a study of T cell responses to AZD1222 COVID-19 vaccine. Findings and caveats of the study: Of spike-specific TCRs, nearly half reportedly target regions left unmutated in variants.

Generated by immunoSEQ multiplex PCR, the TCRdb table keeps only in-frame clones and is missing some. This sample has 140,000 to 150,000 clones, with roughly 90% found just once. In the case of this clone: No antigen is known for it.

The CDR3 consists of 16 residues. Deletions cut 9 bases from V and 0 bases from J, with 17 bases between. Germline CDR1 reads LNHDA; CDR2 reads SQIVND (reference sequence). The clonotype originates from an adult in good health. The chain couples TRBV19 to TRBJ2-2, with D possibly being TRBD2 (6 bases). Sequencing was performed on peripheral blood, taken on day 0 of AZD1222 vaccination. This CDR3 reads CASTTGGGANTGELFF. In DNA form, the CDR3 reads TGTGCCAGCACAACTGGGGGAGGCGCGAACACCGGGGAGCTGTTTTTT.